These T cell receptor beta chains were read from a single sample in a study of blood T cell repertoires in COVID-19. Profiling relied on immunoSEQ multiplex PCR, and the TCRdb table lists in-frame clones only, not all of them. The profile shows roughly 150,000 clones, around four fifths of them singletons. The sequenced sample was peripheral blood. These receptors all come from a man between 70 and 80 years old who had recovered from COVID-19. CDR3s leave out the opening cysteine and the closing phenylalanine or tryptophan.

cdr3_length j_call v_call cdr3_aa
12 TRBJ1-6 TRBV7-2 ASSLTGFYSPLH
12 TRBJ2-1 TRBV5-4 ASSLPLRGNEQF
11 TRBJ2-5 TRBV6-5 ASSYAAQETQY
13 TRBJ2-7 TRBV19 ASSPSSTGKIEQY
13 TRBJ2-7 TRBV3-1/TRBV3-2 ASSRRASTPYEQY
12 TRBJ2-1 TRBV7-8 ASSLEGLAGDPF
12 TRBJ2-1 TRBV11-2 ASSLGVASPEQF
14 TRBJ1-2 TRBV21-1 ASSKALPGGDGGYT
11 TRBJ1-1 TRBV6-5 ASRVIIGGEAF
11 TRBJ1-5 TRBV6-5 ASSLNSNQPQH
13 TRBJ1-1 TRBV6-5 ASSSRGTERTEAF
14 TRBJ2-1 TRBV28 ASSPLAAHPYNEQF
12 TRBJ2-7 TRBV7-2 ASSLVGLAHEQY
10 TRBJ2-1 TRBV25-1 ASIAAGNEQF
15 TRBJ2-1 TRBV5-1 ASSFPGLAALYNEQF
11 TRBJ2-4 TRBV10-2 ASSEADTNIQY
14 TRBJ1-5 TRBV3-1/TRBV3-2 ASSQDRGIGNQPQH
9 TRBJ2-5 TRBV20-1 SSGRGETQY
18 TRBJ2-6 TRBV6-2/TRBV6-3 ASSYITLRDKVLGANVLT
13 TRBJ2-1 TRBV10-3 AISELAGVGNEQF
11 TRBJ2-1 TRBV20-1 SASYPGRDSQF
12 TRBJ2-1 TRBV5-4 ASSLEVVDNEQF
14 TRBJ2-1 TRBV24-1 ATSDLRTGMDNEQF
14 TRBJ2-7 TRBV18 ASFLFGGPRPYEQY
12 TRBJ1-3 TRBV7-9 ASRSQGVGNTIY
10 TRBJ1-2 TRBV27 ASRQGNYGYT
12 TRBJ2-7 TRBV4-3 ASSQGDSAYEQY
14 TRBJ2-2 TRBV4-3 ASSQDMEGLTGELF
14 TRBJ1-2 TRBV5-5 ASSLGGQSSYLGYT
14 TRBJ2-2 TRBV27 ASTRSGTANTGELF
13 TRBJ1-2 TRBV5-5 ASSPSGTGSYGYT
13 TRBJ1-6 TRBV6-5 ASRQTTGEDSPLH
13 TRBJ2-7 TRBV11-1 ASSLEGQGHYEQY
13 TRBJ2-7 TRBV6-1 ASSDPGSLPYEQY
12 TRBJ1-1 TRBV7-9 ASSLENMNTEAF
13 TRBJ1-4 TRBV4-1 ASSQPGQGRIKLF
10 TRBJ2-2 TRBV18 ASSPLTGELF
15 TRBJ2-3 TRBV7-8 ASSQGGLAGGIYTQY
14 TRBJ2-3 TRBV5-1 ASSLALFSGTDTQY